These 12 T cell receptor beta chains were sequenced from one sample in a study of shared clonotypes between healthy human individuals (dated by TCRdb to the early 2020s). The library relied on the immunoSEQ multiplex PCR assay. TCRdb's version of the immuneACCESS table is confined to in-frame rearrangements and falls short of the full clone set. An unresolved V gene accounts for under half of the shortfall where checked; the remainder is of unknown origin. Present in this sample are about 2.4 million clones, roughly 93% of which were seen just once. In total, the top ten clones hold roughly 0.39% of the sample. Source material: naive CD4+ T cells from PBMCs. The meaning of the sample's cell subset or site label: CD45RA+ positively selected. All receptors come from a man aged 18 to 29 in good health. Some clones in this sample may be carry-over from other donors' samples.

The CDR3 sequence: CASSKGLGIHEQYF. The CDR3 DNA reads as TGCGCCAGCAGCAAAGGGTTAGGTATCCACGAGCAGTACTTC. The chain is built from TRBV4-1 and TRBJ2-7; D unclear. V dropped 5 bases and J dropped 5 bases, with 16 bases sitting between them. This CDR3 comprises 14 residues. Germline values: CDR1 MGHRA, CDR2 YSYEKL.

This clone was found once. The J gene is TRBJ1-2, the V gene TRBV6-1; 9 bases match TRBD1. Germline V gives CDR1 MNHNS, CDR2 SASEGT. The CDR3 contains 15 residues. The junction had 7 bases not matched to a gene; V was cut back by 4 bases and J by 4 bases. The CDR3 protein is CASSAWTGEAYGYTF. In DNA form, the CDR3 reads TGTGCCAGCAGTGCCTGGACAGGGGAAGCCTATGGCTACACCTTC.

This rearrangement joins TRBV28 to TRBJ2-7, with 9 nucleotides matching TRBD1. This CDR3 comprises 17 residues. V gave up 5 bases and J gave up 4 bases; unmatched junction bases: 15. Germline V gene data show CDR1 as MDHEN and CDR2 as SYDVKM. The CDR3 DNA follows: TGTGCCAGCAGTCAGACGGGGACAGGGAACGGGTTTTACGAGCAGTACTTC. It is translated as CASSQTGTGNGFYEQYF. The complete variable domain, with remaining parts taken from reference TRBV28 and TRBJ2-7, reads DVKVTQSSRYLVKRTGEKVFLECVQDMDHENMFWYRQDPGLGLRLIYFSYDVKMKEKGDIPEGYSVSREKKERFSLILESASTNQTSMYLCASSQTGTGNGFYEQYFGPGTRLTVT.

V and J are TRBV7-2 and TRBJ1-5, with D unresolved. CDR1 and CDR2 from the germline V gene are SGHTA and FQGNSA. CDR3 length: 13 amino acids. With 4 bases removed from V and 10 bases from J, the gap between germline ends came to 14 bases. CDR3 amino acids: CASSWRLGEPQHF. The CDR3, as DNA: TGTGCCAGCAGCTGGAGACTCGGGGAACCCCAGCATTTT.

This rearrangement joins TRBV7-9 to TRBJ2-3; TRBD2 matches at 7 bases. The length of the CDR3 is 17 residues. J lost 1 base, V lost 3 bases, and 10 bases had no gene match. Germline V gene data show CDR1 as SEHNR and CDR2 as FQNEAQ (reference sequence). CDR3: CASSFQAGSRGTDTQYF. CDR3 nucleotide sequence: TGTGCCAGCAGCTTTCAAGCGGGGTCTCGAGGCACAGATACGCAGTATTTT.

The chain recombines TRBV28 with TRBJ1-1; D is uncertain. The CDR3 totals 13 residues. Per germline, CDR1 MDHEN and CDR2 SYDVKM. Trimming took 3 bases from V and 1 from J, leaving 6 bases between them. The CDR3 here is CASSFVQNTEAFF. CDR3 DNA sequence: TGTGCCAGCAGTTTTGTCCAGAACACTGAAGCTTTCTTT. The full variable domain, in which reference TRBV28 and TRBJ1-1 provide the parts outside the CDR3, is DVKVTQSSRYLVKRTGEKVFLECVQDMDHENMFWYRQDPGLGLRLIYFSYDVKMKEKGDIPEGYSVSREKKERFSLILESASTNQTSMYLCASSFVQNTEAFFGQGTRLTVV.

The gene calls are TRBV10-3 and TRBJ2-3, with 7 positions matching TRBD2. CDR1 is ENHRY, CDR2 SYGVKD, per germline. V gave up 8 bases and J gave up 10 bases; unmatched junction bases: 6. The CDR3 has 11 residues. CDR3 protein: CAIGRGESQYF. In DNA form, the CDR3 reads TGTGCCATCGGCCGGGGGGAATCGCAGTATTTT.

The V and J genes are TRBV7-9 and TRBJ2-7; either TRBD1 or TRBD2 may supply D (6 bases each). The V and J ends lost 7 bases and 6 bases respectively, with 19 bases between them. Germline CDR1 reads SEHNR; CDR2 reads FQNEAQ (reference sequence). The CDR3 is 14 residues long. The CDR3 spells CASKRGPRDGEQYF. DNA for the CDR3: TGTGCCAGCAAACGGGGGCCCCGAGACGGCGAGCAGTACTTC.

The CDR3 region has the DNA TGTGCCACATCAAGCTCCTACAATGAGCAGTTCTTC. It yields the protein CATSSSYNEQFF. This chain joins TRBV7-9 and TRBJ2-1; D gene unclear. V was trimmed by 10 bases and J by 0 bases, leaving 7 bases between them. The CDR3 spans 12 residues. Germline-derived CDR1 and CDR2 are SEHNR and FQNEAQ (reference sequence).

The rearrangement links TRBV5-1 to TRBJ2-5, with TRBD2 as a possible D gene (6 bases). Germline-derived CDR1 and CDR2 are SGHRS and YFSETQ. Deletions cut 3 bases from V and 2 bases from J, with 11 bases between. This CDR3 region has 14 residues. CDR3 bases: TGCGCCAGCAGCTCCCCGGGAGCTCAAGAGACCCAGTACTTC. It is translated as CASSSPGAQETQYF.

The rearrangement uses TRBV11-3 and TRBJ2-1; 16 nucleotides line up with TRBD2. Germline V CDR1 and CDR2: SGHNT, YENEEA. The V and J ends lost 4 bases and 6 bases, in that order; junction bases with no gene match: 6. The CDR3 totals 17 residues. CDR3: CASSSEGTSGRANEQFF. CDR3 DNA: TGTGCCAGCAGCTCGGAAGGGACTAGCGGGAGGGCCAATGAGCAGTTCTTC.

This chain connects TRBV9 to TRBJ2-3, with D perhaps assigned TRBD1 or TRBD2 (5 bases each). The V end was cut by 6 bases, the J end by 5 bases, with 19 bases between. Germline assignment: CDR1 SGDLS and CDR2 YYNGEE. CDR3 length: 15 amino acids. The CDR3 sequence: CASTRDDGIGDTQYF. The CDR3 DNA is TGTGCCAGCACCCGGGACGATGGAATCGGAGATACGCAGTATTTT.